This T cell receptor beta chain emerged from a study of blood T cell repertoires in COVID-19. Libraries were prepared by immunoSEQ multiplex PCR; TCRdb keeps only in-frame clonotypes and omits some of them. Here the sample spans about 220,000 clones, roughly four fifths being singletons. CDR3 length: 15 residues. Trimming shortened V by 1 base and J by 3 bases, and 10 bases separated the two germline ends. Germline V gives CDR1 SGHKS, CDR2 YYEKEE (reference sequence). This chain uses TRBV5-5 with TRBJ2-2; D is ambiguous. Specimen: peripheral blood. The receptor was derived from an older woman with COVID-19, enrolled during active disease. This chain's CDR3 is CASSLREVDTGELFF. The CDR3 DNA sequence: TGTGCCAGCAGCTTGCGTGAGGTAGACACCGGGGAGCTGTTTTTT.